The subject of this entry is one T cell receptor beta chain. Its target antigen remains unknown. The sample holds no much larger clone one base away, and base qualities are not on file. The sample is drawn from a study of blood T cell repertoires in COVID-19 (dated by TCRdb to about 2020). At the level of the whole study: Samples covering the acute and convalescent phases of COVID-19 were provided by collaborators in the United States, Italy and Spain. Sample metadata almost always included a de-identified subject ID, COVID-19 status, age in years and sex. The material from the prospective study consisted of cDNA or gDNA derived from T cells, B-cell-depleted T cells, or PBMCs. The dataset comprised deeply sampled blood TCRbeta repertoires from subjects exposed to, actively infected with, or recovered from COVID-19. Samples were obtained from the ongoing ImmuneRACE study (first 160 participants) and from over a thousand subjects provided by 6 global collaborators. A freely available public database, intended as a resource for researchers studying the immune response to SARS-CoV-2, is where the repertoires were released. Where available, HLA class I and class II types were obtained from metadata supplied by the sample provider rather than from assay-based typing.

Whole blood was collected in K2EDTA tubes by collaborating institutions according to the institutions' own protocols. For TCRbeta analysis, collaborators shipped samples as frozen whole blood, isolated PBMCs, or DNA extracted from either of those sample types. TCRbeta CDR3 regions were amplified from genomic DNA using the immunoSEQ Assay, a bias-controlled multiplex PCR. As for how the authors treated the data: Nucleated cell counts per sample were estimated from amplification of reference gene primers within the assay. To quantify the absolute abundance of each unique TCRbeta CDR3 rearrangement, sequence reads were collapsed and filtered. Productive Simpson clonality was computed per sample as the square root of Simpson's diversity index over productive rearrangements. TCRdb carries this immuneACCESS record with in-frame sequences only. Its versions omit some clonotypes, under half of them owing to an unresolved V gene in the studies checked, with the rest unexplained. V, J and clone size are those of that table, while D and trimming were read from the DNA. This sample lists a few hundred thousand clones; around 84% were detected once. The top ten clonotypes cover 3% of the sample.

Between the V and J ends, shortened by 6 bases and 1 base respectively, the junction contains 7 bases. Spanning cysteine to phenylalanine, the CDR3 consists of 12 amino acids. Only the CDR3 DNA stays, 36 bases, in frame from base 1. The germline V gene gives CDR1 as SNHLY and CDR2 as FYNNEI. Study-wide findings and limitations: Clinical and demographic metadata were provided uncurated, with the amount varying by source and participant.

The origin of this receptor is a man between 60 and 70 years old with acute or convalescent COVID-19. The chain was built from TRBV2 and TRBJ2-7; tentative D gene TRBD2, with 6 bases matching. Specimen: peripheral blood. The encoded CDR3 is CASRGTSYEQYF. Here is the DNA: TGTGCCAGCAGGGGGACTTCCTACGAGCAGTACTTC.